This record concerns one T cell receptor beta chain sequence. These data come from a study of blood T cell repertoires in COVID-19. Study overall: Sites across the United States, Italy and Spain contributed samples from acute and convalescent COVID-19.

Patients in Seattle were enrolled during active infection, then followed longitudinally. V gave up 2 bases and J gave up 6 bases, with 17 bases separating them. This CDR3 spans 16 amino acids. The germline gives CDR1 MNHNS, CDR2 SASEGT. Libraries were prepared by immunoSEQ multiplex PCR; TCRdb keeps only in-frame clonotypes and omits some of them. The sample holds approximately 330,000 clones, 90% seen once. The sequenced sample was peripheral blood. The receptor was isolated from a woman aged 40 to 50 with COVID-19, enrolled during active disease. This sequence joins TRBV6-1 and TRBJ2-1; D is uncertain. The CDR3 sequence is CASSEPGRPQTNEQFF. Here the CDR3 DNA reads TGTGCCAGCAGTGAACCCGGCAGGCCTCAGACCAATGAGCAGTTCTTC.